Sequencing of this T cell receptor beta chain was carried out in a study of cytomegalovirus exposure and HLA in healthy donors. Of note for this clone: Its target is not known.

Use of 60 Vbeta and 13 Jbeta primers characterized the PCR. Authors' data handling: An analysis performed later counted about 80 million unique TCR beta chains (approximately 12 million of them shared). Clones were read by immunoSEQ multiplex PCR, and TCRdb kept only the in-frame ones, dropping some. V, J and clone size derive from that table, while D and trimming were established from the DNA sequence. The sample holds about 96,000 clones, under 85% seen once. Notes on the study in general: The productive fraction for most TCR beta V segments was about 90% or about 30% in an earlier analysis.

In germline, CDR1 is MNHEY, CDR2 SVGAGI. The junction had 6 bases not matched to a gene; V was cut back by 0 bases and J by 4 bases. This CDR3 region has 16 residues. Input material: PBMCs. This TCR derives from a woman in her seventies in good health and CMV-seropositive. The chain combines TRBV6-5 with TRBJ1-3; the match to TRBD1 covers 7 bases. The chain's CDR3 is CASSYSGDSLGNTIYF. CDR3 bases: TGTGCCAGCAGTTACTCAGGGGACAGTCTCGGAAACACCATATATTTT.